Included here is one T cell receptor (beta chain) sequence, with context. As yet, its antigen is unknown. Preparation of the TCRbeta library involved a method that used unique molecular identifiers. TCRdb re-analysed the PCR reads in MiXCR, keeping a single row per CDR3 protein. The table shows hundreds of thousands of distinct CDR3 sequences, with less than 15% occurring only once. The data are from a study of T-cell reconstitution after alpha-beta-depleted transplantation in children. Whole-study findings and limits: T-cell counts and diversity at one year following transplant were attributed mainly to newly produced T cells.

The ends lost 6 bases at V and 11 bases at J; junction bases unmatched: 5. This CDR3 has 13 residues. The TCR originated in a girl aged 2 to 9 with congenital amegakaryocytic thrombocytopenia, due to receive a stem cell transplant. The sequences come from PBMCs, collected before TCRalphabeta/CD19-depleted stem cell transplant. J is TRBJ1-6 and V is TRBV12-3 or TRBV12-4, with TRBD1 matching over 9 bases. The CDR3 coding sequence is TGTGCCAGCAGGGACAGGGGCACGACACCCCTCCACTTT. Protein product: CASRDRGTTPLHF.